A single sample is the source of the 2 T cell receptor beta chains below, sequenced in a study of blood T cell repertoires in COVID-19. Produced via immunoSEQ multiplex PCR; TCRdb's table is partial and in-frame only. Altogether fewer than 60,000 clones are present, about 77% being singletons, with the ten largest covering about 25%. Sequenced: peripheral blood. Receptor source: a human donor in a cohort sampled during active COVID-19.

The chain links TRBV29-1 to TRBJ1-3; 7 nucleotides line up with TRBD1. In germline, CDR1 is SQVTM, CDR2 ANQGSEA. V trimming: 5 bases; J trimming: 1 base; junction bases outside the gene matches: 2. The length of the CDR3 is 13 residues. DNA for the CDR3: TGCAGCGTTCACAGGGGATCTGGAAACACCATATATTTT. Its translation: CSVHRGSGNTIYF. Together with reference TRBV29-1 and TRBJ1-3, the CDR3 gives the full variable domain: SAVISQKPSRDICQRGTSLTIQCQVDSQVTMMFWYRQQPGQSLTLIATANQGSEATYESGFVIDKFPISRPNLTFSTLTVSNMSPEDSSIYLCSVHRGSGNTIYFGEGSWLTVV.

V gene TRBV15 combines with J gene TRBJ1-3; the D gene is possibly TRBD1 (6 bases). From germline, CDR1 is LNHNV and CDR2 YYDKDF (reference sequence). Trimming stripped 3 bases from V and 1 base from J, with 7 bases between. The CDR3 is 14 amino acids. The CDR3 DNA reads as TGTGCCACCAGCAGGCAGGGGTCTGGAAACACCATATATTTT. This sequence encodes CATSRQGSGNTIYF.